A single TCR beta chain is shown here with its context. These data originate in a study of technical replicates of blood from a few donors. Profiled with immunoSEQ multiplex PCR; TCRdb holds only in-frame clones, not every one. The data hold tens of thousands of clones, with approximately 86% observed a single time. V dropped 0 bases and J dropped 0 bases, with 7 bases sitting between them. CDR1 is SGHRS, CDR2 YFSETQ, per germline. This CDR3 comprises 14 residues. The sequencing input was PBMCs. The sequence came from a human donor in good health. Some clones in this sample may be carry-over from other donors' samples. This chain links TRBV5-1 with TRBJ2-7, with unresolved D. CDR3 region: CASSLEPNSYEQYF. In DNA form, the CDR3 reads TGCGCCAGCAGCTTGGAGCCAAACTCCTACGAGCAGTACTTC.